Each of the 18 T cell receptor beta chains below was sequenced from the same sample in a study of OX40 agonist ivuxolimab in advanced cancers. Assay: immunoSEQ multiplex PCR; the TCRdb copy retains only in-frame clones and omits some. This table has 60,000 to 80,000 clones, roughly 84% appearing once. The sequences come from CD4+ or CD8+ T cells sorted from blood, collected in a trial of the OX40 agonist ivuxolimab. These receptors were collected from an adult with an advanced solid tumor such as melanoma, head and neck, liver or kidney cancer.

V and J are TRBV29-1 and TRBJ2-7; D may be TRBD2 (6 bases). Trimming took 7 bases from V and 7 from J, leaving 20 bases between them. The CDR3 consists of 13 residues. Germline V gene lookup returns CDR1 SQVTM and CDR2 ANQGSEA. Here the CDR3 reads CSAQEGPQKEQYF. CDR3 DNA sequence: TGCAGCGCCCAGGAGGGGCCTCAAAAAGAGCAGTACTTC.

CDR3 sequence: CASSPRQGVETQYF. In DNA form, the CDR3 reads TGTGCCAGCTCACCTAGGCAGGGGGTGGAGACCCAGTACTTC. V and J are TRBV18 and TRBJ2-5; 7 nucleotides agree with TRBD1. The CDR3 length is 14 residues. CDR1 is KGHSH and CDR2 is LQKENI in the germline V gene. Losses at the gene ends were 3 bases for V and 5 bases for J; bases not matched to a gene: 6.

The rearrangement joins TRBV30 to TRBJ2-2, with 7 bases matching TRBD2. Per the germline V gene, CDR1 is GTSNPN and CDR2 is SVGIG (reference sequence). The CDR3 extends over 20 amino acids. Trimming removed 0 bases from V and 4 bases from J; junction bases left unmatched: 20. As DNA, the CDR3 is TGTGCCTGGAGTGTAAGGCTAGCGGCCCTGAACCGGGCCTTCACCGGGGAGCTGTTTTTT. Its protein is CAWSVRLAALNRAFTGELFF.

The CDR3 reads CASSIRGTQYF. The CDR3 DNA reads TGTGCCAGTAGTATAAGAGGTACGCAGTATTTT. The V and J genes are TRBV19 and TRBJ2-3; D call uncertain. The CDR3 covers 11 residues. The V and J ends lost 2 bases and 8 bases respectively, with 5 bases between them. Germline CDR1 and CDR2: LNHDA and SQIVND (reference sequence).

V and J are TRBV4-3 and TRBJ2-3; D gene unclear. This CDR3 region has 17 residues. CDR1 is LGHNA, CDR2 YSLEER, per germline. V was shortened by 1 base and J by 2 bases, with 16 bases between the two germline ends. CDR3 nucleotides: TGCGCCAGCAGCCAAGCTTACAGAACCCGTACCACAGATACGCAGTATTTT. Translated, it gives CASSQAYRTRTTDTQYF.

There are a few counts of this clone. The chain joins TRBV5-1 to TRBJ2-7; 11 positions match TRBD2. This CDR3 comprises 15 residues. Germline assignment: CDR1 SGHRS and CDR2 YFSETQ. V trimming: 4 bases; J trimming: 0 bases; junction bases outside the gene matches: 3. The CDR3 region is CASSETSGTSYEQYF. The CDR3 DNA reads as TGCGCCAGCAGCGAGACTAGCGGGACCTCCTACGAGCAGTACTTC.

The rearrangement links TRBV28 to TRBJ2-7, with D possibly being TRBD2 (6 bases). The CDR3 is 15 amino acids. Germline V lookup: CDR1 MDHEN, CDR2 SYDVKM. The V end was cut by 6 bases, the J end by 3 bases, with 18 bases between. For the CDR3, the DNA is TGTGCCAGCAGATCTACTAGCTGGGCAGGCTACGAGCAGTACTTC. This encodes CASRSTSWAGYEQYF.

The V call is TRBV7-2, the J call TRBJ2-1; D gene unclear. The CDR3 consists of 12 residues. V lost 5 bases to trimming and J lost 10 bases, with 12 bases between them. The germline CDR1 and CDR2 sequences are SGHTA and FQGNSA. The CDR3 bases are TGTGCCAGCAGCCGAGAACTTGGGGAGCAGTTCTTC. Amino acids: CASSRELGEQFF. The whole variable domain, remainder taken from reference TRBV7-2 and TRBJ2-1, is GAGVSQSPSNKVTEKGKDVELRCDPISGHTALYWYRQSLGQGLEFLIYFQGNSAPDKSGLPSDRFSAERTGGSVSTLTIQRTQQEDSAVYLCASSRELGEQFFGPGTRLTVL.

This chain's CDR3 is CATSRGLNYEQYF. CDR3 sequence (DNA): TGTGCCACCAGCAGAGGGCTAAACTACGAGCAGTACTTC. V and J are TRBV15 and TRBJ2-7; D is ambiguous. The CDR3 is made up of 13 amino acids. Trimming pared 1 base from V and 3 bases from J, leaving 7 bases between. In germline, CDR1 is LNHNV, CDR2 YYDKDF (reference sequence).

This clone was counted once. The chain couples TRBV2 to TRBJ2-7; D may be TRBD1 (6 bases). The CDR3 is 13 residues long. Germline lookup yields CDR1 SNHLY and CDR2 FYNNEI. V lost 6 bases and J 3 bases, leaving 12 bases between the germline ends. Here the CDR3 DNA reads TGTGCCAGCAGCCTCGGACAGAACTACGAGCAGTACTTC. Translating gives CASSLGQNYEQYF. The whole variable domain, filled in from reference TRBV2 and TRBJ2-7, reads EPEVTQTPSHQVTQMGQEVILRCVPISNHLYFYWYRQILGQKVEFLVSFYNNEISEKSEIFDDQFSVERPDGSNFTLKIRSTKLEDSAMYFCASSLGQNYEQYFGPGTRLTVT.

This clone occurred once. The gene calls are TRBV11-2 and TRBJ1-2; D remains ambiguous. The CDR3 is made up of 15 amino acids. Germline assignment: CDR1 SGHAT and CDR2 FQNNGV. V lost 0 bases, J lost 3 bases, and 11 bases lay in between. The CDR3 region is CASSLETSAHYGYTF. DNA of the CDR3: TGTGCCAGCAGCTTAGAGACGTCAGCGCACTATGGCTACACCTTC.

The chain is built from TRBV9 and TRBJ1-3; possible D gene TRBD1, 5 bases. Germline assignment: CDR1 SGDLS and CDR2 YYNGEE. The V gene lost 0 bases and the J gene lost 4 bases, with 8 bases spanning the gap. This CDR3 is 14 amino acids long. The CDR3 region is CASSVEGEGNTIYF. The CDR3 region has the DNA TGTGCCAGCAGCGTAGAAGGGGAAGGAAACACCATATATTTT. The variable domain in full, completed from reference TRBV9 and TRBJ1-3, reads DSGVTQTPKHLITATGQRVTLRCSPRSGDLSVYWYQQSLDQGLQFLIQYYNGEERAKGNILERFSAQQFPDLHSELNLSSLELGDSALYFCASSVEGEGNTIYFGEGSWLTVV.

This rearrangement joins TRBV11-3 to TRBJ2-2; TRBD1 or TRBD2 may be the D gene (5 bases each). V lost 3 bases and J lost 6, with 8 bases in between. The length of the CDR3 is 13 residues. The germline V gene encodes CDR1 SGHNT and CDR2 YENEEA. In DNA, the CDR3 is TGTGCCAGCAGCTTGGGGGTAGCCGGGGAGCTGTTTTTT. This translates into CASSLGVAGELFF.

This chain links TRBV10-3 with TRBJ2-1; D may be TRBD1 or TRBD2 (6 bases each). This CDR3 comprises 13 residues. The V gene's germline CDR1 is ENHRY and CDR2 SYGVKD. V lost 10 bases and J 6 bases, leaving 16 bases between the germline ends. The CDR3, as DNA: TGTGCCACGCTCGAACGGGGGCTCAATGAGCAGTTCTTC. Amino acid sequence: CATLERGLNEQFF.

The V gene is TRBV7-2, the J gene TRBJ2-7, with D possibly called TRBD1 or TRBD2 (7 bases each). Trimming stripped 6 bases from V and 4 bases from J, with 19 bases between. Germline V gene lookup returns CDR1 SGHTA and CDR2 FQGNSA. This CDR3 spans 15 amino acids. CDR3 protein: CASRTGGTAIYEQYF. The CDR3 region has the DNA TGTGCCAGCAGAACCGGGGGGACAGCGATTTACGAGCAGTACTTC.

The rearrangement joins TRBV5-6 to TRBJ2-6; no clear D. Looked up from germline, CDR1 is SGHDT and CDR2 is YYEEEE. This CDR3 is built from 16 residues. Trimming removed 0 bases at V and 0 bases at J, with 7 bases between. The DNA of the CDR3 is TGTGCCAGCAGCTTGGTTAGGGACTCTGGGGCCAACGTCCTGACTTTC. This gives the protein CASSLVRDSGANVLTF.

The rearrangement uses TRBV7-9 and TRBJ1-2, with D perhaps TRBD1 (5 bases). V dropped 1 base and J dropped 0 bases, with 15 bases sitting between them. This CDR3 spans 17 amino acids. Germline V gene data show CDR1 as SEHNR and CDR2 as FQNEAQ (reference sequence). The DNA for the CDR3 is TGTGCCAGCAGCTTAGGATCGGGGACTGAGGCTAACTATGGCTACACCTTC. Translated: CASSLGSGTEANYGYTF.

This clone was detected only once. V is TRBV6-5 and J is TRBJ2-2; a weak D match, TRBD2 (6 bases). The V end lost 0 bases, the J end lost 8 bases, and 13 bases lay between the germline ends. The germline gives CDR1 MNHEY, CDR2 SVGAGI. The CDR3 loop spans 15 amino acids. CDR3 nucleotide sequence: TGTGCCAGCAGTTACTCCGGGACTCAGAGTGGGGAGCTGTTTTTT. As protein: CASSYSGTQSGELFF.